Shown below are 28 T cell receptor beta chains from a single sample sequenced in a study of early T cells in non-severe SARS-CoV-2 infection. TCRdb ran MiXCR on the 5' RACE reads and lists one entry per CDR3 protein. The table shows about 110,000 distinct CDR3 sequences, with 9% to 13% occurring only once. The sequencing input was whole blood. The origin of the receptors is an adult who was a healthcare worker with PCR-confirmed SARS-CoV-2 infection or an uninfected control (not recorded which).

The V and J genes are TRBV9 and TRBJ1-1; D unresolved. Germline V gene lookup returns CDR1 SGDLS and CDR2 YYNGEE. The CDR3 spans 16 residues. V was trimmed by 0 bases and J by 2 bases, leaving 14 bases between them. As DNA, the CDR3 is TGTGCCAGCAGCGTAGGGCTTGGAGGACGCAACACTGAAGCTTTCTTT. Translation: CASSVGLGGRNTEAFF.

This clonotype came up a few times. In nucleotides, the CDR3 is TGTGCCAGCAGGGCACAGGGAGTCCACGAGCAGTACTTC. Its protein product is CASRAQGVHEQYF. This chain uses TRBV6-1 with TRBJ2-7, with a tentative D call TRBD1 (6 bases). The V end was cut by 6 bases, the J end by 5 bases, with 14 bases between. Germline CDR1 reads MNHNS; CDR2 reads SASEGT. The CDR3 contains 13 residues.

The sample holds many counts of this clonotype. This chain links TRBV29-1 with TRBJ2-2; no clear D. V was shortened by 4 bases and J by 2 bases, with 5 bases between the two germline ends. The CDR3 sequence is 12 residues long. CDR1 is SQVTM and CDR2 is ANQGSEA in the germline V gene. Here the CDR3 reads CSVGTNTGELFF. DNA of the CDR3: TGCAGCGTTGGAACCAACACCGGGGAGCTGTTTTTT.

This clonotype was found a few times. In nucleotides, the CDR3 is TGCGCCAGCAGCTCCGGGGTCCACTCTGGGGCCAACGTCCTGACTTTC. This encodes CASSSGVHSGANVLTF. The V and J genes are TRBV5-1 and TRBJ2-6, with a possible D match to TRBD2 (5 bases). Germline-derived CDR1 and CDR2 are SGHRS and YFSETQ. The CDR3 runs 16 residues. With 3 bases removed from V and 0 bases from J, the gap between germline ends came to 10 bases.

At least ten counts were recorded for this clonotype. The chain uses TRBV10-1 and TRBJ2-1; D is uncertain. CDR1 WNHNN and CDR2 SYGVQD come from the germline V gene (reference sequence). The CDR3 sequence is 9 residues long. Trimming stripped 8 bases from V and 7 bases from J, with 3 bases between. CDR3 DNA: TGCGCCAGCCGAAATGAGCAGTTCTTC. The encoded protein is CASRNEQFF.

This clonotype was recorded many times. The gene calls are TRBV5-1 and TRBJ2-3, with a possible D match to TRBD1 (5 bases). There are 15 residues in the CDR3. Trimming took 4 bases from V and 4 from J, leaving 16 bases between them. Looked up from germline, CDR1 is SGHRS and CDR2 is YFSETQ. The CDR3: CASSGRRLGADTQYF. CDR3 sequence (DNA): TGCGCCAGCAGCGGGCGGCGCTTAGGGGCAGATACGCAGTATTTT. Supplemented by reference TRBV5-1 and TRBJ2-3, the full variable domain reads KAGVTQTPRYLIKTRGQQVTLSCSPISGHRSVSWYQQTPGQGLQFLFEYFSETQRNKGNFPGRFSGRQFSNSRSEMNVSTLELGDSALYLCASSGRRLGADTQYFGPGTRLTVL.

At least ten counts were recorded for this clonotype. This chain links TRBV6-1 with TRBJ2-7, with D hard to call. The CDR3 extends over 13 amino acids. The germline V gene has CDR1 MNHNS and CDR2 SASEGT. V shed 2 bases and J shed 2 bases, with 7 bases lying between them. The CDR3 region has the DNA TGTGCCAGCAGTGAAACCGGCGCCTACGAGCAGTACTTC. It encodes CASSETGAYEQYF.

In its sample, this clonotype was seen a few times. The chain has TRBV29-1 and TRBJ2-3, with D possibly being TRBD2 (6 bases). The V and J ends lost 6 bases and 2 bases respectively, with 15 bases between them. Looked up from germline, CDR1 is SQVTM and CDR2 is ANQGSEA. This CDR3 spans 14 amino acids. CDR3 residues: CSVEPGLHTDTQYF. In nucleotides, the CDR3 is TGCAGCGTAGAACCGGGACTTCACACAGATACGCAGTATTTT.

The table lists this clonotype with many counts. The V call is TRBV5-1, the J call TRBJ2-3; 9 positions agree with TRBD2. The ends lost 0 bases at V and 0 bases at J; junction bases unmatched: 5. This CDR3 comprises 17 residues. CDR1 and CDR2 from the germline V gene are SGHRS and YFSETQ. CDR3 loop: CASSLAVTSGSTDTQYF. As DNA, the CDR3 is TGCGCCAGCAGCTTGGCAGTGACTAGCGGCAGCACAGATACGCAGTATTTT.

In its sample, this clonotype was seen a few times. Written as DNA, the CDR3 is TGCGCCAGCAGCCGGGAGGGACAGGGCACTGAAGCTTTCTTT. This sequence encodes CASSREGQGTEAFF. The chain joins TRBV5-1 to TRBJ1-1; 9 nucleotides line up with TRBD1. Germline V lookup: CDR1 SGHRS, CDR2 YFSETQ. The CDR3 covers 14 residues. Germline trimming cut 4 bases from V and 4 bases from J; bases unmatched to any gene: 5.

This clonotype was seen only a few times. J is TRBJ1-4 and V is TRBV12-3 or TRBV12-4; a possible D gene is TRBD1 (6 bases). This CDR3 contains 15 residues. Trimming took 2 bases from V and 8 from J, leaving 15 bases between them. The CDR3: CASSLLGGRREKLFF. The CDR3 DNA reads TGTGCCAGCAGTTTACTCGGGGGGCGACGCGAAAAACTGTTTTTT.

The CDR3 DNA reads TGTGCCAGCAGCGCGCAGGGGGCAGGGTTCGACACTGAAGCTTTCTTT. This gives the protein CASSAQGAGFDTEAFF. The V gene is TRBV7-9, the J gene TRBJ1-1, with 8 positions matching TRBD1. Per germline, CDR1 SEHNR and CDR2 FQNEAQ (reference sequence). The V gene end was trimmed by 5 bases and the J gene end by 3 bases; junction bases not matched to a gene: 11. CDR3 size: 16 residues.

The chain links TRBV7-7 to TRBJ2-2; D unresolved. The CDR3 has 13 residues. Germline lookup yields CDR1 SSHAT and CDR2 FNYEAQ (reference sequence). CDR3 in amino acids: CARGPLITGELFF. The DNA of the CDR3 is TGTGCTAGAGGACCGCTCATCACCGGGGAGCTGTTTTTT. The full variable domain, in which reference TRBV7-7 and TRBJ2-2 provide the parts outside the CDR3, is GAGVSQSPRYKVTKRGQDVTLRCDPISSHATLYWYQQALGQGPEFLTYFNYEAQPDKSGLPSDRFSAERPEGSISTLTIQRTEQRDSAMYRCARGPLITGELFFGEGSRLTVL.

This chain joins TRBV5-5 and TRBJ2-1, with D uncertain. The germline V gene encodes CDR1 SGHKS and CDR2 YYEKEE (reference sequence). The CDR3 contains 13 residues. With 1 base removed from V and 6 bases from J, the gap between germline ends came to 8 bases. The CDR3 protein is CASSLNWPNEQFF. The CDR3 DNA reads TGTGCCAGCAGCTTGAATTGGCCCAATGAGCAGTTCTTC.

The J gene is TRBJ2-1, the V gene TRBV20-1; 7 bases align to TRBD2. This CDR3 is 15 amino acids long. The V gene end was trimmed by 2 bases and the J gene end by 8 bases; junction bases not matched to a gene: 12. Germline V gives CDR1 DFQATT, CDR2 SNEGSKA (reference sequence). The CDR3 loop reads CSARMRTREGDEQFF. The CDR3 bases are TGCAGTGCTAGAATGAGGACAAGGGAGGGCGATGAGCAGTTCTTC.

This clonotype was recorded at least ten times. The V call is TRBV12-3 or TRBV12-4, the J call TRBJ2-5; D call uncertain. Trimming shortened V by 6 bases and J by 1 base, and 12 bases separated the two germline ends. This CDR3 has 14 residues. Here the CDR3 DNA reads TGTGCCAGCAGCCCATGGAACCTCCAAGAGACCCAGTACTTC. It specifies CASSPWNLQETQYF.

This clonotype was seen ten or more times. The chain has TRBV11-2 and TRBJ2-3; 8 bases align to TRBD2. Unmatched junction bases numbered 10, after V lost 4 bases and J lost 1 base. CDR3 length: 17 residues. Germline V gene data show CDR1 as SGHAT and CDR2 as FQNNGV. CDR3 bases: TGTGCCAGCAGCTACCGCCGGGGGGGCGCAGGCACAGATACGCAGTATTTT. Its translation: CASSYRRGGAGTDTQYF. The full variable domain, completed using reference TRBV11-2 and TRBJ2-3, is EAGVAQSPRYKIIEKRQSVAFWCNPISGHATLYWYQQILGQGPKLLIQFQNNGVVDDSQLPKDRFSAERLKGVDSTLKIQPAKLEDSAVYLCASSYRRGGAGTDTQYFGPGTRLTVL.

This clonotype was recorded a few times. The rearrangement uses TRBV20-1 and TRBJ2-2; a possible D gene is TRBD2 (6 bases). Trimming took 6 bases from V and 1 from J, leaving 15 bases between them. Germline V gives CDR1 DFQATT, CDR2 SNEGSKA (reference sequence). This CDR3 is 15 amino acids long. CDR3 sequence: CSARRGGLNTGELFF. CDR3 DNA: TGCAGTGCGAGGAGGGGTGGTCTGAACACCGGGGAGCTGTTTTTT.

The chain has TRBV25-1 and TRBJ2-5, with D tentatively TRBD1 or TRBD2 (5 bases each). From germline, CDR1 is MGHDK and CDR2 SYGVNS. This CDR3 has 15 residues. Between the trimmed V and J ends, which lost 5 bases and 2 bases, there was a span of 15 bases. The CDR3 DNA reads TGTGCCAGCAGTACCCTAGGGACGATTCAAGAGACCCAGTACTTC. Its translation is CASSTLGTIQETQYF.

Ten or more counts support this clonotype. The CDR3 coding sequence is TGTGCCAGCAGCGCCAACCGACAGGCAGACCGTGGCTACACCTTC. This translates into CASSANRQADRGYTF. The gene calls are TRBV7-9 and TRBJ1-2; D possibly corresponds to TRBD1 (6 bases). Germline loops: CDR1 SEHNR, CDR2 FQNEAQ (reference sequence). The CDR3 contains 15 residues. V shed 5 bases and J shed 7 bases, with 20 bases lying between them.

The chain recombines TRBV6-1 with TRBJ1-1; D possibly corresponds to TRBD1 (6 bases). This CDR3 has 12 residues. Germline V gene data show CDR1 as MNHNS and CDR2 as SASEGT. Trimming pared 10 bases from V and 6 bases from J, leaving 15 bases between. The CDR3 spells CATNRVGAEAFF. CDR3 DNA sequence: TGTGCCACCAACAGGGTAGGAGCTGAAGCTTTCTTT.

This clonotype was observed many times. The chain employs TRBV18 and TRBJ1-5, with 7 bases lining up with TRBD1. V shed 6 bases, J shed 4 bases, and the junction held 3 bases outside the gene matches. Germline assignment: CDR1 KGHSH and CDR2 LQKENI. This CDR3 is built from 13 residues. The CDR3 region is CASSPGGNQPQHF. The DNA of the CDR3 is TGTGCCAGCTCCCCAGGGGGTAATCAGCCCCAGCATTTT.

This clonotype has ten or more counts. The junction shows a germline mismatch at one end, possibly a read error. The V and J genes are TRBV12-5 and TRBJ1-1; the D is unclear. The CDR3 spans 13 residues. The germline V gene has CDR1 LGHNT and CDR2 FRNRAP. The chain's CDR3 is CASGLAGNAEAFF. The CDR3 DNA follows: TGTGCTAGTGGTTTGGCCGGGAACGCTGAAGCTTTCTTT.

This clonotype was seen at least ten times. The chain joins TRBV18 to TRBJ1-3; weak D call: TRBD1 (5 bases). V gave up 6 bases and J gave up 2 bases, with 20 bases separating them. There are 17 residues in the CDR3. CDR1 is KGHSH and CDR2 is LQKENI in the germline V gene. The CDR3 protein is CASSQVGQGLAGNTIYF. CDR3 in DNA: TGTGCCAGCTCCCAAGTGGGCCAGGGTCTGGCTGGAAACACCATATATTTT.

This chain uses TRBV5-1 with TRBJ1-2, with TRBD1 matching 7 bases. This CDR3 is 14 amino acids long. The trim removed 5 bases at V and 4 bases at J, leaving 8 bases unmatched. Germline V gene lookup returns CDR1 SGHRS and CDR2 YFSETQ. The CDR3 spells CASRKPGQTYGYTF. CDR3 sequence (DNA): TGCGCCAGCAGGAAACCGGGACAGACCTATGGCTACACCTTC.

In this sample, this clonotype turned up many times. The rearrangement links TRBV28 to TRBJ2-7, with D hard to call. V lost 4 bases and J 2 bases, leaving 15 bases between the germline ends. The CDR3 is 15 residues long. Germline-derived CDR1 and CDR2 are MDHEN and SYDVKM. CDR3 region: CASSSPGARTYEQYF. The CDR3 coding sequence is TGTGCCAGCAGTTCCCCAGGAGCTAGAACCTACGAGCAGTACTTC.

The J gene is TRBJ2-1, the V gene TRBV11-3; D gene unclear. The CDR3 runs to 16 residues. V dropped 4 bases and J dropped 3 bases, with 16 bases sitting between them. The germline gives CDR1 SGHNT, CDR2 YENEEA. This CDR3 reads CASSYRLGLDYNEQFF. As DNA, the CDR3 is TGTGCCAGCAGCTATCGACTGGGCTTAGACTACAATGAGCAGTTCTTC.

This clonotype was detected many times. The chain links TRBV18 to TRBJ2-1, with 8 positions matching TRBD2. This CDR3 comprises 17 residues. Germline CDR1 KGHSH, CDR2 LQKENI. V lost 3 bases to trimming and J lost 3 bases; unmatched junction nucleotides: 10. CDR3 sequence reads: CASSPLEIAGNYNEQFF. CDR3 nucleotides: TGTGCCAGCTCACCCCTGGAGATAGCGGGGAACTACAATGAGCAGTTCTTC.